This TCR beta chain appears in the sequencing data of a study of response to subunit inactivated influenza vaccine. Whole-study results and caveats: A suggestion made by the authors is that each seasonal influenza vaccination recruits few new T cells.

With regard to this clonotype: Antigen specificity is unknown.

The germline V gene encodes CDR1 ENHRY and CDR2 SYGVKD. This CDR3 contains 18 residues. V gave up 2 bases and J gave up 0 bases; unmatched junction bases: 5. TCRdb analysed the RT-PCR reads with MiXCR anew, one entry per CDR3 protein. The data hold a few hundred thousand distinct CDR3 sequences, with approximately 15% observed a single time. The V gene is TRBV10-3, the J gene TRBJ2-2, with 11 bases matching TRBD2. The starting material was PBMCs from blood, obtained roughly 12 days after vaccination. This TCR derives from a man in his fifties or sixties who received an inactivated influenza vaccine. The CDR3 reads CAISEELAGETNTGELFF. The DNA of the CDR3 is TGTGCCATCAGTGAGGAACTAGCGGGGGAGACGAACACCGGGGAGCTGTTTTTT.